The 22 T cell receptor beta chains below all came from one sample that was sequenced in a study of CD8 T cells in ankylosing spondylitis. Study-level findings and limits: A TCR beta motif of eight highly homologous variants appeared characteristic of ankylosing spondylitis blood.

MiXCR, run by TCRdb on the 5' RACE reads, gives a single entry per CDR3 protein. The table has about 800,000 distinct CDR3 sequences, approximately 12% seen once. For these TCRs, the target antigens are not known. The sequenced material came from blood, either unsorted or a sorted T cell fraction (not recorded which). Every receptor here comes from a male donor with ankylosing spondylitis.

There are a few counts of this clonotype. V and J are TRBV4-2 and TRBJ1-2; TRBD1 matches at 7 bases. This CDR3 is 15 amino acids long. Germline loops: CDR1 LGHNA, CDR2 YNFKEQ. V shed 3 bases and J 3 bases; nucleotides not matched to a gene: 7. The CDR3: CASSQSDRDYYGYTF. In DNA form, the CDR3 reads TGTGCCAGCAGCCAGTCAGACAGGGACTACTATGGCTACACCTTC.

The chain carries TRBV7-9 and TRBJ2-5, with a possible D match to TRBD2 (5 bases). CDR1 and CDR2 (germline): SEHNR, FQNEAQ (reference sequence). Trimming shortened V by 1 base and J by 9 bases, and 15 bases separated the two germline ends. The CDR3 covers 14 residues. CDR3 protein: CASSLEMFSGAQYF. CDR3 DNA sequence: TGTGCCAGCAGCTTAGAAATGTTCTCCGGGGCCCAGTACTTC.

This clonotype was recorded once. This chain uses TRBV5-1 with TRBJ1-1, with D perhaps TRBD1 (5 bases). Germline CDR1 and CDR2: SGHRS and YFSETQ. V was trimmed by 0 bases and J by 1 base, leaving 13 bases between them. This CDR3 comprises 16 residues. The CDR3 bases are TGCGCCAGCAGCTTGGCGGTAGGGGTGAAGAACACTGAAGCTTTCTTT. The encoded protein is CASSLAVGVKNTEAFF.

The chain recombines TRBV7-9 with TRBJ2-6; weak D call: TRBD2 (6 bases). Between the trimmed V and J ends, which lost 3 bases and 3 bases, there was a span of 9 bases. Germline assignment: CDR1 SEHNR and CDR2 FQNEAQ (reference sequence). The CDR3 covers 15 residues. The CDR3 bases are TGTGCCAGCAGCTTTGGGGGGTATGGGGCCAACGTCCTGACTTTC. Its translation is CASSFGGYGANVLTF.

The chain recombines TRBV6-2 or TRBV6-3 with TRBJ2-3, with 11 bases aligning to TRBD2. Germline trimming cut 1 base from V and 5 bases from J; bases unmatched to any gene: 8. Germline V gene data show CDR1 as MNHEY and CDR2 as SVGEGT. This CDR3 contains 17 residues. The CDR3 is CASSYLLAGGRRDTQYF. The DNA for the CDR3 is TGTGCCAGCAGTTACTTGCTAGCGGGAGGAAGGAGAGATACGCAGTATTTT.

This clonotype has ten or more counts. The rearrangement joins TRBV5-5 to TRBJ1-6, with D maybe TRBD1 (5 bases). The CDR3 runs 15 residues. The V gene lost 3 bases and the J gene lost 8 bases, with 15 bases spanning the gap. Germline CDR1 SGHKS, CDR2 YYEKEE (reference sequence). CDR3 DNA sequence: TGTGCCAGCAGCTCCCCATGGGGCGGGGATTCACCCCTCCACTTT. Its protein is CASSSPWGGDSPLHF.

This chain uses TRBV20-1 with TRBJ2-7, with 10 bases identical to TRBD1. Germline V gene lookup returns CDR1 DFQATT and CDR2 SNEGSKA (reference sequence). Germline trimming cut 5 bases from V and 9 bases from J; bases unmatched to any gene: 13. The CDR3 is 14 amino acids. CDR3 bases: TGCAGTGCTCGGCCGAGGGACAGGGGCGGTCTGCAGTACTTC. It is translated as CSARPRDRGGLQYF.

In this sample, this clonotype turned up a few times. The genes are TRBV6-4 and TRBJ2-1, with 11 nucleotides matching TRBD2. The CDR3 sequence is 15 residues long. The germline CDR1 and CDR2 sequences are MRHNA and SNTAGT. Losses at the gene ends were 3 bases for V and 4 bases for J; bases not matched to a gene: 2. The CDR3 bases are TGTGCCAGCAGTGAGACTAGCGGGATTTACAATGAGCAGTTCTTC. This gives the protein CASSETSGIYNEQFF.

This chain links TRBV4-1 with TRBJ1-1; D is unresolved. Trimming left V 4 bases short and J 1 base short, with 19 bases between. Germline values: CDR1 MGHRA, CDR2 YSYEKL. The length of the CDR3 is 17 residues. The CDR3 loop reads CASSRERTSYKNTEAFF. CDR3 nucleotide sequence: TGCGCCAGCAGCCGGGAAAGGACGTCTTATAAGAACACTGAAGCTTTCTTT.

In this sample, this clonotype turned up many times. The V and J genes are TRBV7-2 and TRBJ2-7, with 10 bases lining up with TRBD1. With V trimmed by 3 bases and J by 4 bases, 6 bases remained unmatched. This CDR3 spans 15 amino acids. Per the germline V gene, CDR1 is SGHTA and CDR2 is FQGNSA. The CDR3 sequence is CASSFSGTGAYEQYF. DNA of the CDR3: TGTGCCAGCAGCTTTTCCGGGACAGGGGCTTACGAGCAGTACTTC.

The J gene is TRBJ2-3, the V gene TRBV6-1; maybe TRBD1 (6 bases). Germline CDR1 reads MNHNS; CDR2 reads SASEGT. V was shortened by 5 bases and J by 2 bases, with 14 bases between the two germline ends. The CDR3 spans 15 residues. DNA for the CDR3: TGTGCCAGCAGTCCCACAGGGAGTCACACAGATACGCAGTATTTT. Amino acids: CASSPTGSHTDTQYF.

This clonotype was picked up a small number of times. The V call is TRBV18, the J call TRBJ1-5; 10 bases match TRBD1. The germline V gene has CDR1 KGHSH and CDR2 LQKENI. The CDR3 covers 16 residues. J lost 7 bases, V lost 1 base, and 7 bases had no gene match. For the CDR3, the DNA is TGTGCCAGCTCACCACAGGGACAGGGGTCGGAACAGCCCCAGCATTTT. Its translation is CASSPQGQGSEQPQHF.

Many counts were recorded for this clonotype. This rearrangement joins TRBV5-1 to TRBJ2-1, with D perhaps given as TRBD1 or TRBD2 (5 bases each). This CDR3 has 16 amino acids. The germline V gene has CDR1 SGHRS and CDR2 YFSETQ. The ends were cut back, 0 bases at V and 0 bases at J, with 10 bases in the middle. CDR3 residues: CASSLEGTASYNEQFF. CDR3 coding DNA: TGCGCCAGCAGCTTGGAGGGGACGGCCTCCTACAATGAGCAGTTCTTC.

The J gene is TRBJ2-7, the V gene TRBV6-5; D possibly corresponds to TRBD1 (5 bases). The CDR3 has 14 residues. CDR1 MNHEY and CDR2 SVGAGI come from the germline V gene. V was cut by 0 bases and J by 4 bases, with 10 bases left in between. The CDR3 coding sequence is TGTGCCAGCAGTTACTCGGGGCAGAAGTACGAGCAGTACTTC. Residues: CASSYSGQKYEQYF.

This rearrangement joins TRBV30 to TRBJ2-3; TRBD1 matches at 12 bases. The germline gives CDR1 GTSNPN, CDR2 SVGIG (reference sequence). The J segment lost 6 bases and the V segment lost 3 bases, leaving 7 bases of the junction unmatched. CDR3 length equals 15 residues. The CDR3 bases are TGTGCCTGGAGCCCGGGACAGGGGGCTATCGATACGCAGTATTTT. This codes for CAWSPGQGAIDTQYF.

A few counts support this clonotype. The chain employs TRBV12-3 or TRBV12-4 and TRBJ1-2; a possible D gene is TRBD1 (6 bases). Trimming stripped 0 bases from V and 0 bases from J, with 8 bases between. The CDR3 is made up of 15 amino acids. The CDR3 loop is CASSLAGQTNYGYTF. The DNA for the CDR3 is TGTGCCAGCAGTTTAGCCGGACAGACTAACTATGGCTACACCTTC.

This clonotype was observed a handful of times. The gene calls are TRBV20-1 and TRBJ1-2, with TRBD1 as a possible D gene (5 bases). The CDR3 runs 12 residues. Germline V CDR1 and CDR2: DFQATT, SNEGSKA (reference sequence). V lost 7 bases and J lost 4, with 13 bases in between. The CDR3 is CSGDTGGYGYTF. CDR3 bases: TGCAGTGGAGACACCGGGGGCTATGGCTACACCTTC.

This clonotype appeared a few times. V is TRBV6-5 and J is TRBJ1-4; D perhaps matches TRBD1 (5 bases). CDR1 is MNHEY, CDR2 SVGAGI, per germline. V dropped 0 bases and J dropped 7 bases, with 15 bases sitting between them. CDR3 length equals 16 residues. The CDR3 sequence: CASSYSDTWTGEKLFF. The CDR3 region has the DNA TGTGCCAGCAGTTACTCGGACACTTGGACTGGTGAAAAACTGTTTTTT.

The chain joins TRBV20-1 to TRBJ1-6, with D hard to call. Germline V gene lookup returns CDR1 DFQATT and CDR2 SNEGSKA (reference sequence). The V gene lost 2 bases and the J gene lost 1 base, with 15 bases spanning the gap. This CDR3 contains 17 residues. CDR3 residues: CSARKSGILSYNSPLHF. The CDR3 DNA follows: TGCAGTGCTAGAAAGTCGGGGATCCTTTCCTATAATTCACCCCTCCACTTT.

The chain uses TRBV7-9 and TRBJ2-3, with 10 bases that match TRBD1. The ends lost 6 bases at V and 4 bases at J; junction bases unmatched: 10. The CDR3 runs 16 residues. Germline V gene data show CDR1 as SEHNR and CDR2 as FQNEAQ (reference sequence). CDR3 bases: TGTGCCAGCAGTCGCGGGGACAGGGGTGTGGCAGATACGCAGTATTTT. Amino acids: CASSRGDRGVADTQYF.

The chain carries TRBV28 and TRBJ2-2; D not certain. Germline values: CDR1 MDHEN, CDR2 SYDVKM. The ends were cut back, 7 bases at V and 6 bases at J, with 9 bases in the middle. There are 12 residues in the CDR3. The CDR3 sequence: CASNGRPGELFF. CDR3 nucleotides: TGTGCCAGCAACGGTCGTCCCGGGGAGCTGTTTTTT.

This clonotype was counted a few times. This chain links TRBV29-1 with TRBJ1-1, with D possibly being TRBD1 (5 bases). Trimming took off 6 bases at V and 0 bases at J, with 14 bases between the two ends. The germline V gene has CDR1 SQVTM and CDR2 ANQGSEA. This CDR3 region has 14 residues. The CDR3 here is CSVQGTAVNTEAFF. Written as DNA, the CDR3 is TGCAGCGTACAAGGGACGGCCGTGAACACTGAAGCTTTCTTT. Full variable domain (rest looked up from reference TRBV29-1 and TRBJ1-1): SAVISQKPSRDICQRGTSLTIQCQVDSQVTMMFWYRQQPGQSLTLIATANQGSEATYESGFVIDKFPISRPNLTFSTLTVSNMSPEDSSIYLCSVQGTAVNTEAFFGQGTRLTVV.